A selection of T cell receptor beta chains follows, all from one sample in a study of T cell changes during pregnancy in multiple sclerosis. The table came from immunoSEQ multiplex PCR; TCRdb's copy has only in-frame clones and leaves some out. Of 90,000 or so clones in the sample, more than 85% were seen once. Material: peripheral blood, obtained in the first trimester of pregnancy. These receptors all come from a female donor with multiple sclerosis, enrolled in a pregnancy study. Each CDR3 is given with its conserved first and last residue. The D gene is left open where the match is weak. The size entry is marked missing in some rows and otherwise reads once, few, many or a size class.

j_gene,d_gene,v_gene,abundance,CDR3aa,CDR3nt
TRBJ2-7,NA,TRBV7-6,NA,CASSMTPGYEQYF,TGTGCCAGCAGTATGACCCCGGGCTACGAGCAGTACTTC
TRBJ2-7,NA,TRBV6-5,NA,CASSYGTGYEQYF,TGTGCCAGCAGTTACGGCACAGGCTACGAGCAGTACTTC
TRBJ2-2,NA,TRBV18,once,CASSPRSLSNTGELFF,TGTGCCAGCTCACCGCGGAGCCTCTCGAACACCGGGGAGCTGTTTTTT
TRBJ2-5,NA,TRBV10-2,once,CASRPGLGETQYF,TGCGCCAGCAGACCTGGACTCGGAGAGACCCAGTACTTC
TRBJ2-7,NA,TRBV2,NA,CASSPRTAGEQYF,TGTGCCAGCAGTCCCCGGACGGCAGGGGAGCAGTACTTC
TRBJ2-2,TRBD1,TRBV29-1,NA,CSVGQGYTGELFF,TGCAGCGTTGGACAGGGTTACACCGGGGAGCTGTTTTTT
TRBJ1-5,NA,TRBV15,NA,CATSRRRGEQVHQPQHF,TGTGCCACCAGCAGAAGGCGCGGGGAACAGGTCCATCAGCCCCAGCATTTT
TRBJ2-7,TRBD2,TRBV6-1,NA,CASSRGVFSYEQYF,TGTGCCAGCAGTCGGGGGGTATTCTCCTACGAGCAGTACTTC
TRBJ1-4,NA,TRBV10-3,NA,CAISGQYIEKLFF,TGTGCCATCAGTGGACAGTACATTGAAAAACTGTTTTTT
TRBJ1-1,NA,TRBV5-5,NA,CASSFIFRSRGINSAFF,TGTGCCAGCAGCTTTATTTTTCGGAGCAGGGGCATAAATTCGGCTTTCTTT
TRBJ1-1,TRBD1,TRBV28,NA,CASSLQGGGFEAFF,TGTGCCAGCAGTCTACAGGGGGGGGGTTTTGAAGCTTTCTTT
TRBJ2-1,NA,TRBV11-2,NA,CASTRSYNEQFF,TGTGCCAGCACGCGCTCCTACAATGAGCAGTTCTTC
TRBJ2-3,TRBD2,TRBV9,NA,CASSGTSEDTQYF,TGTGCCAGCAGCGGCACTAGCGAAGATACGCAGTATTTT
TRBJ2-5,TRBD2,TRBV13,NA,CASSLRTSASQETQYF,TGTGCCAGCAGCCTAAGGACTAGCGCCTCCCAAGAGACCCAGTACTTC
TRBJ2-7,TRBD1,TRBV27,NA,CASSARTGREQYF,TGTGCCAGCAGCGCCAGGACAGGGCGCGAGCAGTACTTC
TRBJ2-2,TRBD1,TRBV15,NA,CATSLDRHGGELFF,TGTGCCACCAGCTTGGACAGGCATGGAGGGGAGCTGTTTTTT
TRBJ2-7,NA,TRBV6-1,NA,CASSRHRDYEQYF,TGTGCCAGCAGTAGGCACAGGGACTACGAGCAGTACTTC
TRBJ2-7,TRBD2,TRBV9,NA,CASSPLAGGTYEQYF,TGTGCCAGCAGCCCATTAGCGGGAGGTACCTACGAGCAGTACTTC
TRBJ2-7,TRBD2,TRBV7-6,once,CASSLAGGANEQYF,TGTGCCAGCAGCCTCGCGGGGGGGGCGAACGAGCAGTACTTC
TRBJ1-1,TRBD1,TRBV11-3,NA,CASSSGTGARRAFF,TGTGCCAGCAGCTCGGGGACAGGGGCTCGTCGAGCTTTCTTT
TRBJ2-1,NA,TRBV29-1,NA,CSVRVSNEQFF,TGCAGCGTTCGGGTCTCTAATGAGCAGTTCTTC
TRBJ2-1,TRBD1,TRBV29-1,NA,CSVEPGTVYNEQFF,TGCAGCGTTGAGCCCGGGACAGTCTACAATGAGCAGTTCTTC
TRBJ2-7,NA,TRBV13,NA,CASSLRLALVYEQYF,TGTGCCAGCAGCTTAAGGCTAGCCTTGGTCTACGAGCAGTACTTC
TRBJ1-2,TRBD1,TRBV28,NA,CASSATGFAYGYTF,TGTGCCAGCAGTGCGACAGGGTTTGCCTATGGCTACACCTTC
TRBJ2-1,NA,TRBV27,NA,CASSLYWGAAEQFF,TGTGCCAGCAGTTTATATTGGGGAGCAGCTGAGCAGTTCTTC
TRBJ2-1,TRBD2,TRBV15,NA,CATSRDPPTSVSYNEQFF,TGTGCCACCAGCAGAGATCCTCCAACTAGCGTCTCCTACAATGAGCAGTTCTTC
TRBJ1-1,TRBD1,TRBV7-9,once,CASGAPDRAYTEAFF,TGTGCCAGCGGCGCGCCGGACAGGGCCTACACTGAAGCTTTCTTT
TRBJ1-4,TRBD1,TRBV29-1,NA,CSVRQGGEKLFF,TGCAGCGTACGACAGGGAGGTGAAAAACTGTTTTTT
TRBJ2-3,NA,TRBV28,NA,CASSSQGFGGTDTQYF,TGTGCCAGCAGTTCCCAGGGATTTGGTGGCACAGATACGCAGTATTTT
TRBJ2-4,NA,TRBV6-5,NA,CASSYGPLDIQYF,TGTGCCAGCAGTTACGGCCCCCTGGACATTCAGTACTTC
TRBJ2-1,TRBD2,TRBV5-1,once,CASSLFGRAYNEQFF,TGCGCCAGCAGCTTGTTCGGGAGGGCCTACAATGAGCAGTTCTTC
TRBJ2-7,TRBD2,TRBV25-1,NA,CASSEPLASGGTYEQYF,TGTGCCAGCAGTGAACCCTTAGCTAGCGGGGGGACCTACGAGCAGTACTTC
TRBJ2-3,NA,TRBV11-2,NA,CASSQEFFAQYF,TGTGCCAGCAGCCAAGAGTTTTTTGCGCAGTATTTT
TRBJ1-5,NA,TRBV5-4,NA,CASSFRQGTWDNQPQHF,TGTGCCAGCAGCTTTCGTCAGGGTACTTGGGACAATCAGCCCCAGCATTTT
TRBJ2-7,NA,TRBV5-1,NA,CASSGQGGSSYEQYF,TGCGCCAGCAGCGGCCAGGGGGGAAGCTCCTACGAGCAGTACTTC
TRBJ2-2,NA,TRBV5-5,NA,CASSFGGQAGGELFF,TGTGCCAGCAGCTTCGGCGGGCAGGCGGGCGGGGAGCTGTTTTTT
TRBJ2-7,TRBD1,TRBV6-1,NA,CASSDWDRTYEQYF,TGTGCCAGCAGCGACTGGGACAGAACCTACGAGCAGTACTTC
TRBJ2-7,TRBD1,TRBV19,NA,CASSIQGQGVQSHSYEQYF,TGTGCCAGTAGTATCCAAGGACAGGGAGTTCAGAGTCACTCCTACGAGCAGTACTTC
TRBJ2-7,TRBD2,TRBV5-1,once,CASSTISGSLEEQYF,TGCGCCAGCAGCACCATCAGCGGGAGCCTAGAAGAGCAGTACTTC
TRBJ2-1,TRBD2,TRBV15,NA,CATSRPGLAGERPYNEQFF,TGTGCCACCAGCAGACCGGGACTAGCGGGAGAAAGGCCCTACAATGAGCAGTTCTTC
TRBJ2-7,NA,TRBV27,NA,CASSHGYEQYF,TGTGCCAGCAGTCACGGCTACGAGCAGTACTTC
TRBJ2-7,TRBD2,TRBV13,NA,CASSQKRGGEQYF,TGTGCCAGCAGCCAAAAGCGGGGCGGCGAGCAGTACTTC
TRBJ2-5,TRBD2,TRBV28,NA,CATMRGDASGSKETQYF,TGTGCCACCATGCGGGGGGACGCATCGGGATCAAAAGAGACCCAGTACTTC
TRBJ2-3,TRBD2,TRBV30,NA,CAWSVLASGRDTQYF,TGTGCCTGGAGTGTACTGGCTAGCGGGAGGGATACGCAGTATTTT
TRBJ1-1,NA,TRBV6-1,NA,CASSDQVLEAFF,TGTGCCAGCAGTGATCAGGTTTTAGAAGCTTTCTTT
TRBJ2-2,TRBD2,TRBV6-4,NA,CASSGSLDTGELFF,TGTGCCAGTAGCGGGAGTTTGGACACCGGGGAGCTGTTTTTT
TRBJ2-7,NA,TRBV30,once,CAWHRDGSYEQYF,TGTGCCTGGCACAGGGACGGCTCCTACGAGCAGTACTTC
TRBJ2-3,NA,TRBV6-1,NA,CASSDSTYTDTQYF,TGTGCCAGCAGTGACTCTACTTACACAGATACGCAGTATTTT
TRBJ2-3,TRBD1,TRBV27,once,CASSFLPPGQGGTDTQYF,TGTGCCAGCAGTTTCCTTCCCCCGGGACAGGGTGGCACAGATACGCAGTATTTT
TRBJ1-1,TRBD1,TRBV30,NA,CAWRKQGSETEAFF,TGTGCCTGGAGGAAACAGGGGAGCGAGACTGAAGCTTTCTTT
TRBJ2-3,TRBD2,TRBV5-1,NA,CASSTGLADYTDTQYF,TGCGCCAGCAGCACCGGACTAGCGGATTACACAGATACGCAGTATTTT
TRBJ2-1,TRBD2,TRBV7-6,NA,CASSLRASGGSYNEQFF,TGTGCCAGCAGCTTACGGGCTAGCGGGGGCAGCTACAATGAGCAGTTCTTC
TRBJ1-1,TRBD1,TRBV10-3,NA,CAISGQGNTEAFF,TGTGCCATCAGCGGACAGGGGAACACTGAAGCTTTCTTT
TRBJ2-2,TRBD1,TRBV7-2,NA,CASSDMGQGIGELFF,TGTGCCAGCAGTGACATGGGACAGGGAATCGGGGAGCTGTTTTTT
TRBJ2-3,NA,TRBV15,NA,CATSRDLGHDTQYF,TGTGCCACCAGCAGAGATCTTGGGCATGATACGCAGTATTTT
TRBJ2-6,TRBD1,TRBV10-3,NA,CAIGGQGYPPGANVLTF,TGTGCCATTGGGGGACAGGGCTACCCTCCTGGGGCCAACGTCCTGACTTTC